A selection of T cell receptor beta chains follows, all from one sample in a study of blood T cell repertoires in COVID-19. Method: immunoSEQ multiplex PCR; TCRdb's copy keeps in-frame clones and lacks some. This table holds under 250,000 clones, 80% to 95% found once. The specimen was peripheral blood. The receptor set was obtained from a man aged 25 to 40 with COVID-19, enrolled during active disease. CDR3s include the opening cysteine and the closing phenylalanine or tryptophan. The D gene is left open where the match is weak. The size entry is marked missing in some rows and otherwise reads once, few, many or a size class.

size	length	D	V	J	DNA	CDR3
.	14	.	TRBV4-1	TRBJ1-6	TGCGCCAGCAGCCCCATTCGTGCGAATTCACCCCTCCACTTT	CASSPIRANSPLHF
once	13	.	TRBV6-2/TRBV6-3	TRBJ1-5	TGTGCCAGCAGTTACTGGGGCGATCAGCCCCAGCATTTT	CASSYWGDQPQHF
.	15	TRBD1	TRBV5-1	TRBJ1-1	TGCGCCAGCAGCTGGGGACAGGGTTTGAACACTGAAGCTTTCTTT	CASSWGQGLNTEAFF
.	15	.	TRBV2	TRBJ1-5	TGTGCCAGCAGTGACGCCAGGGAATTTAATCAGCCCCAGCATTTT	CASSDAREFNQPQHF
.	15	.	TRBV19	TRBJ2-1	TGTGCCAGTAGTATTTCTCCAGGGGCCCACAATGAGCAGTTCTTC	CASSISPGAHNEQFF
.	13	TRBD1	TRBV2	TRBJ1-5	TGTGCCAGCAGGCCCACAGGGGGTCAGCCCCAGCATTTT	CASRPTGGQPQHF
.	17	TRBD1	TRBV7-9	TRBJ2-7	TGTGCCAGCAGCTCGACTCACCTAGACAGGGGGGACTACGAGCAGTACTTC	CASSSTHLDRGDYEQYF
once	16	TRBD1	TRBV28	TRBJ1-2	TGTGCCAGCAGAACACCCCTGACAGGGGAATACTATGGCTACACCTTC	CASRTPLTGEYYGYTF
.	14	.	TRBV5-1	TRBJ2-7	TGCGCCAGCAGCTTGCGGGCAGGGCCCTACGAGCAGTACTTC	CASSLRAGPYEQYF
.	14	.	TRBV29-1	TRBJ1-1	TGCAGCGTCCCTAGGGGGTATAGGAATACTGAAGCTTTCTTT	CSVPRGYRNTEAFF
.	16	TRBD2	TRBV25-1	TRBJ2-2	TGTGCCAGCAGTGAATTGAGCGGGGGGGCGGCCGGGGAGCTGTTTTTT	CASSELSGGAAGELFF
once	15	.	TRBV6-5	TRBJ1-3	TGTGCCAGCAGTTACCAGAGCCCACAGGGAAACACCATATATTTT	CASSYQSPQGNTIYF
.	14	TRBD1	TRBV7-9	TRBJ1-2	TGTGCCAGCAGCTCAAGGGGACAGGGGGTAGGCTACACCTTC	CASSSRGQGVGYTF
.	13	TRBD1	TRBV19	TRBJ1-2	TGTGCCAGTAGTGAAGGGACAGCCTATGGCTACACCTTC	CASSEGTAYGYTF
.	16	TRBD1	TRBV5-1	TRBJ1-4	TGCGCCAGCAGCCGGGGACAGGGGTTAGGGGGTGAAAAACTGTTTTTT	CASSRGQGLGGEKLFF
few	14	.	TRBV7-9	TRBJ1-1	TGTGCCAGCAGCTTAGTTCGGTGGAACACTGAAGCTTTCTTT	CASSLVRWNTEAFF
.	16	.	TRBV27	TRBJ1-6	TGTGCCAGCAGCCTCGGTTCCACCGGGGAAAATTCACCCCTCCACTTT	CASSLGSTGENSPLHF
.	16	TRBD2	TRBV7-2	TRBJ2-5	TGTGCCAGCAGCTTAGAACCTAGCGGGCACCAAGAGACCCAGTACTTC	CASSLEPSGHQETQYF
.	15	TRBD2	TRBV6-5	TRBJ2-4	TGTGCCAGCAGTTACCGTGACGGCGGGAGGAACATTCAGTACTTC	CASSYRDGGRNIQYF
.	12	.	TRBV6-5	TRBJ2-1	TGTGCCGCAGTGGAGACCTTCAATGAGCAGTTCTTC	CAAVETFNEQFF
.	12	TRBD1	TRBV5-1	TRBJ1-2	TGCGCCAGCAGCTCGACAGGGAATGGCTACACCTTC	CASSSTGNGYTF
.	13	.	TRBV29-1	TRBJ2-5	TGCAGCGTTGATCGTCTTTTCCGAGAGACCCAGTACTTC	CSVDRLFRETQYF
.	14	.	TRBV6-5	TRBJ1-3	TGTGCCAGCACCGGACAGTACTCTGGAAACACCATATATTTT	CASTGQYSGNTIYF
.	17	.	TRBV18	TRBJ2-3	TGTGCCAGCTCACCACCGTCACGAACGGGAATGGGAGATACGCAGTATTTT	CASSPPSRTGMGDTQYF
few	17	.	TRBV6-1	TRBJ2-7	TGTGCCAGCAGTGATTTAGACAGGGGAGGGGGGTCCTACGAGCAGTACTTC	CASSDLDRGGGSYEQYF
.	17	.	TRBV7-3	TRBJ2-3	TGTGCCAGCAGCCCCGCAATCACAGGGAGGGGCACAGATACGCAGTATTTT	CASSPAITGRGTDTQYF
.	14	.	TRBV11-2	TRBJ1-6	TGTGCCAGCAGCTTAGACAGATACAATTCACCCCTCCACTTT	CASSLDRYNSPLHF
.	15	TRBD1	TRBV10-1	TRBJ1-2	TGCGCCAGCAGTGATCCTGGACAGGGCTTTTATGGCTACACCTTC	CASSDPGQGFYGYTF
.	14	.	TRBV27	TRBJ1-2	TGTGCCAGCAGTTTATCCTCGGGTAACTATGGCTACACCTTC	CASSLSSGNYGYTF
.	15	TRBD2	TRBV6-5	TRBJ2-5	TGTGCCAGCAGTCAAACCGGGACTAGACAAGAGACCCAGTACTTC	CASSQTGTRQETQYF
.	16	TRBD1	TRBV5-1	TRBJ1-4	TGCGCCAGCAGCGCCGGACTGGGGACAGGGGATGAAAAACTGTTTTTT	CASSAGLGTGDEKLFF
many	13	.	TRBV11-3	TRBJ2-5	TGTGCCAGCAGCTTAACGGACACCGAGACCCAGTACTTC	CASSLTDTETQYF
once	13	.	TRBV24-1	TRBJ2-7	TGTGCCACCAGTGAGGCTAGCTCCAACGAGCAGTACTTC	CATSEASSNEQYF
.	17	TRBD2	TRBV5-1	TRBJ2-3	TGCGCCAGCAGCTTGGATACTAGCGGGGGGGCCCGAGATACGCAGTATTTT	CASSLDTSGGARDTQYF
.	15	.	TRBV2	TRBJ1-5	TGTGCCAGCAGTGAAGAGTGGGCAAGCAATCAGCCCCAGCATTTT	CASSEEWASNQPQHF
.	13	.	TRBV11-2	TRBJ2-7	TGTGCCAGCAGCTTAGGGGGCCTCTACGAGCAGTACTTC	CASSLGGLYEQYF
.	18	TRBD2	TRBV19	TRBJ2-2	TGTGCCAGTAGGCTGACCGGGACTAGCGGGGCCAACACCGGGGAGCTGTTTTTT	CASRLTGTSGANTGELFF
.	13	.	TRBV4-1	TRBJ1-2	TGCGCCAGCAGCCAATTCGGGGAATATGGCTACACCTTC	CASSQFGEYGYTF
once	16	.	TRBV4-1	TRBJ1-5	TGCGCCAGCAGCCAAGATATTGGCGGACTCAATCAGCCCCAGCATTTT	CASSQDIGGLNQPQHF
.	14	TRBD2	TRBV29-1	TRBJ2-7	TGCAGCGTTGGACCCGGGGACTCGGGGGGGGAGCAGTACTTC	CSVGPGDSGGEQYF
.	13	TRBD1	TRBV12-3/TRBV12-4	TRBJ1-1	TGTGCCAGCAGCTGGGACAGGGGGACTGAAGCTTTCTTT	CASSWDRGTEAFF
.	13	.	TRBV5-1	TRBJ2-2	TGCGCCAGCAGCTTGGGGCGCGGCGGGGAGCTGTTTTTT	CASSLGRGGELFF
.	15	TRBD1	TRBV18	TRBJ1-2	TGTGCCAGCTCACCAAGGTCGACAGGGGAGGATGGCTACACCTTC	CASSPRSTGEDGYTF
.	15	TRBD1	TRBV2	TRBJ2-1	TGTGCCAGCAGCGACCAGGGACAGATCTACAATGAGCAGTTCTTC	CASSDQGQIYNEQFF
.	15	TRBD2	TRBV7-3	TRBJ2-3	TGTGCCAGCAGCCCGTCCGGGACTATGGCAGATACGCAGTATTTT	CASSPSGTMADTQYF
.	17	.	TRBV4-1	TRBJ1-5	TGCGCCAGCAGCCAATCCCCCCTGCGGGGGTCGGGCAAGCCCCAGCATTTT	CASSQSPLRGSGKPQHF
once	15	TRBD1	TRBV19	TRBJ1-1	TGTGCCAGTAGTGTAGAACAGGGGTATCACACTGAAGCTTTCTTT	CASSVEQGYHTEAFF
.	16	.	TRBV19	TRBJ1-2	TGTGCCAGTAGTATAGAAGGGGCGGCGGCCCCCTATGGCTACACCTTC	CASSIEGAAAPYGYTF
many	20	.	TRBV16	TRBJ1-5	TGTGCCAGCAGCCAATTAGTGGGTAAGCGTGGCGGCAGCCTTCATCAGCCCCAGCATTTT	CASSQLVGKRGGSLHQPQHF
once	13	.	TRBV5-6	TRBJ1-5	TGTGCCAGCAGCCCAGGGTTGGGTCAGCCCCAGCATTTT	CASSPGLGQPQHF
.	16	TRBD1	TRBV9	TRBJ1-6	TGTGCCAGCAGCCCACGACAGGGTTGGGATAATTCACCCCTCCACTTT	CASSPRQGWDNSPLHF